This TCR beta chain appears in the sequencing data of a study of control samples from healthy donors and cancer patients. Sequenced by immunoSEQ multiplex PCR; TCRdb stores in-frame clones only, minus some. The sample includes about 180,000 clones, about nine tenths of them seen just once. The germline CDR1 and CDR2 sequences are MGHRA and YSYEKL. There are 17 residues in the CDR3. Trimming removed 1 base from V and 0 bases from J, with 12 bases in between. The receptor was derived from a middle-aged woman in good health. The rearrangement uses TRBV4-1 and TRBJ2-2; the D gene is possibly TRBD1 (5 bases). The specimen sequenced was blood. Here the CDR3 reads CASSQVLGRPNTGELFF. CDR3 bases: TGCGCCAGCAGCCAAGTCCTGGGGCGGCCGAACACCGGGGAGCTGTTTTTT.